The rows below give T cell receptor beta chains drawn from one sample of a study of T cells in localized non-small cell lung cancer. The method was immunoSEQ multiplex PCR; TCRdb's version includes in-frame clones alone and lacks a portion of them. There are 61,000 or so clones in the sample; more than 80% occur only once, and 4.5% to 5.5% lies in the top ten. The sequences come from peripheral blood, collected before any cancer treatment. The receptors stem from a woman between 40 and 69 years old with stage I lung adenocarcinoma. Both conserved end residues are part of each CDR3. A D gene is named only where the DNA matches it firmly. Size values are once, few and many counts, or a class for expanded clones, and some rows have none.

d_gene: TRBD2
v_gene: TRBV28
abundance: .
j_gene: TRBJ2-7
CDR3aa: CASSFGRGASYEQYF
CDR3nt: TGTGCCAGCAGTTTCGGGCGGGGGGCTTCCTACGAGCAGTACTTC

d_gene: .
v_gene: TRBV5-4
abundance: .
j_gene: TRBJ2-7
CDR3aa: CASSLEIGFDEQYF
CDR3nt: TGTGCCAGCAGCTTGGAGATAGGGTTCGACGAGCAGTACTTC

d_gene: TRBD1
v_gene: TRBV5-1
abundance: .
j_gene: TRBJ1-5
CDR3aa: CASSSTGGDQPQHF
CDR3nt: TGCGCCAGCAGCTCAACAGGGGGGGATCAGCCCCAGCATTTT

d_gene: .
v_gene: TRBV18
abundance: .
j_gene: TRBJ1-4
CDR3aa: CASSPTPSYATTNEKLFF
CDR3nt: TGTGCCAGCTCACCCACACCGTCCTATGCGACAACTAATGAAAAACTGTTTTTT

d_gene: TRBD1
v_gene: TRBV4-1
abundance: .
j_gene: TRBJ1-6
CDR3aa: CASSQERQGGNSPLHF
CDR3nt: TGCGCCAGCAGCCAAGAACGGCAGGGGGGTAATTCACCCCTCCACTTT

d_gene: TRBD2
v_gene: TRBV7-2
abundance: once
j_gene: TRBJ2-3
CDR3aa: CASSEGGGARDTQYF
CDR3nt: TGTGCCAGCAGTGAGGGCGGGGGGGCCCGCGATACGCAGTATTTT

d_gene: .
v_gene: TRBV28
abundance: .
j_gene: TRBJ2-2
CDR3aa: CASSLYPGGTGELFF
CDR3nt: TGTGCCAGCAGTTTATATCCGGGCGGGACCGGGGAGCTGTTTTTT

d_gene: .
v_gene: TRBV6-5
abundance: .
j_gene: TRBJ1-1
CDR3aa: CASSYSAMDVNTEAFF
CDR3nt: TGTGCCAGCAGTTACTCGGCGATGGACGTGAACACTGAAGCTTTCTTT

d_gene: TRBD1
v_gene: TRBV2
abundance: .
j_gene: TRBJ1-6
CDR3aa: CASSEGDRDWNSPLHF
CDR3nt: TGTGCCAGCAGTGAAGGGGACAGGGATTGGAATTCACCCCTCCACTTT

d_gene: .
v_gene: TRBV5-6
abundance: .
j_gene: TRBJ1-2
CDR3aa: CASSRTGVGVDGYTF
CDR3nt: TGTGCCAGCAGCAGAACGGGGGTAGGGGTGGATGGCTACACCTTC

d_gene: TRBD1
v_gene: TRBV2
abundance: once
j_gene: TRBJ1-4
CDR3aa: CASSGTGIKLFF
CDR3nt: TGTGCCAGCAGCGGGACAGGGATAAAACTGTTTTTT

d_gene: .
v_gene: TRBV6-5
abundance: .
j_gene: TRBJ1-2
CDR3aa: CASSYDDSGYTF
CDR3nt: TGTGCCAGCAGTTACGATGACTCGGGCTACACCTTC

d_gene: TRBD2
v_gene: TRBV2
abundance: .
j_gene: TRBJ2-5
CDR3aa: CASSPPPAGGPETQYF
CDR3nt: TGTGCCAGCAGTCCACCTCCGGCGGGGGGGCCAGAGACCCAGTACTTC

d_gene: .
v_gene: TRBV7-2
abundance: .
j_gene: TRBJ1-2
CDR3aa: CASSLGATSGTLYGYTF
CDR3nt: TGTGCCAGCAGCTTAGGCGCCACTTCCGGCACCCTCTATGGCTACACCTTC

d_gene: .
v_gene: TRBV5-1
abundance: few
j_gene: TRBJ2-5
CDR3aa: CASARDSKETQYF
CDR3nt: TGCGCCAGCGCCCGGGACTCGAAAGAGACCCAGTACTTC

d_gene: TRBD2
v_gene: TRBV9
abundance: .
j_gene: TRBJ2-1
CDR3aa: CASSVSGGPYNEQFF
CDR3nt: TGTGCCAGCAGCGTTAGCGGGGGGCCTTACAATGAGCAGTTCTTC

d_gene: TRBD1
v_gene: TRBV5-5
abundance: .
j_gene: TRBJ1-2
CDR3aa: CASSLRGQGSYGYTF
CDR3nt: TGTGCCAGCAGCTTGAGGGGACAGGGGTCGTATGGCTACACCTTC

d_gene: .
v_gene: TRBV28
abundance: once
j_gene: TRBJ1-5
CDR3aa: CASSTATGLANQPQHF
CDR3nt: TGTGCCAGCAGTACAGCGACAGGCTTGGCCAATCAGCCCCAGCATTTT

d_gene: TRBD2
v_gene: TRBV30
abundance: .
j_gene: TRBJ2-3
CDR3aa: CAWSYGLAGAQTFSDTQYF
CDR3nt: TGTGCCTGGAGCTACGGACTAGCGGGGGCCCAAACGTTTTCAGATACGCAGTATTTT

d_gene: .
v_gene: TRBV18
abundance: .
j_gene: TRBJ2-3
CDR3aa: CASSPRAGKADTQYF
CDR3nt: TGTGCCAGCTCACCACGGGCAGGGAAGGCAGATACGCAGTATTTT

d_gene: .
v_gene: TRBV28
abundance: .
j_gene: TRBJ1-5
CDR3aa: CVSTEQGINQPQHF
CDR3nt: TGTGTCAGCACCGAACAGGGTATTAATCAGCCCCAGCATTTT

d_gene: TRBD2
v_gene: TRBV4-3
abundance: medium-sized
j_gene: TRBJ2-3
CDR3aa: CASSHSSATSGGPSDTQYF
CDR3nt: TGCGCCAGCAGCCATTCCTCCGCGACTAGCGGGGGGCCGTCAGATACGCAGTATTTT

d_gene: .
v_gene: TRBV5-1
abundance: .
j_gene: TRBJ2-1
CDR3aa: CASSLEVSVGNEQFF
CDR3nt: TGCGCCAGCAGCTTGGAGGTTAGCGTGGGCAATGAGCAGTTCTTC

d_gene: TRBD1
v_gene: TRBV7-6
abundance: .
j_gene: TRBJ2-5
CDR3aa: CASSLVGGGTGQETQYF
CDR3nt: TGTGCCAGCAGCTTAGTAGGAGGGGGGACAGGCCAAGAGACCCAGTACTTC

d_gene: .
v_gene: TRBV7-8
abundance: .
j_gene: TRBJ2-7
CDR3aa: CASSLGGGYSYTYEQYF
CDR3nt: TGTGCCAGCAGCTTAGGGGGGGGCTATTCTTATACCTACGAGCAGTACTTC

d_gene: .
v_gene: TRBV19
abundance: .
j_gene: TRBJ2-1
CDR3aa: CASSILGGNEQFF
CDR3nt: TGTGCCAGTAGTATCCTAGGGGGCAATGAGCAGTTCTTC

d_gene: TRBD1
v_gene: TRBV10-3
abundance: .
j_gene: TRBJ1-2
CDR3aa: CAISEDRDYGYTF
CDR3nt: TGTGCCATCAGTGAGGACAGGGACTATGGCTACACCTTC

d_gene: .
v_gene: TRBV19
abundance: .
j_gene: TRBJ2-6
CDR3aa: CASSSQGGNVLTF
CDR3nt: TGTGCCAGTAGTAGCCAGGGTGGCAACGTCCTGACTTTC

d_gene: .
v_gene: TRBV5-1
abundance: .
j_gene: TRBJ2-1
CDR3aa: CASSSQGIGLMNEQFF
CDR3nt: TGCGCCAGCAGCTCGCAGGGTATTGGCCTTATGAATGAGCAGTTCTTC

d_gene: .
v_gene: TRBV18
abundance: .
j_gene: TRBJ1-1
CDR3aa: CASSPALGDTEAFF
CDR3nt: TGTGCCAGCTCACCGGCCTTAGGGGACACTGAAGCTTTCTTT

d_gene: TRBD1
v_gene: TRBV7-2
abundance: .
j_gene: TRBJ2-6
CDR3aa: CASRPWTGLTSGANVLTF
CDR3nt: TGTGCCAGCCGACCTTGGACAGGGCTCACCTCTGGGGCCAACGTCCTGACTTTC

d_gene: .
v_gene: TRBV6-6
abundance: once
j_gene: TRBJ1-1
CDR3aa: CASRNQGGNTEAFF
CDR3nt: TGTGCCAGCAGGAACCAAGGGGGGAACACTGAAGCTTTCTTT

d_gene: TRBD1
v_gene: TRBV2
abundance: .
j_gene: TRBJ1-2
CDR3aa: CASRPGQVNYGYTF
CDR3nt: TGTGCCAGCAGACCGGGACAGGTTAACTATGGCTACACCTTC

d_gene: .
v_gene: TRBV6-6
abundance: .
j_gene: TRBJ1-2
CDR3aa: CASSYSKPTTNYGYTF
CDR3nt: TGTGCCAGCAGTTACTCGAAGCCAACTACTAACTATGGCTACACCTTC

d_gene: .
v_gene: TRBV4-1
abundance: .
j_gene: TRBJ2-3
CDR3aa: CASSQDQLGTQYF
CDR3nt: TGCGCCAGCAGCCAAGATCAGCTAGGTACGCAGTATTTT

d_gene: .
v_gene: TRBV30
abundance: .
j_gene: TRBJ1-5
CDR3aa: CAWSTGGDQPQHF
CDR3nt: TGTGCCTGGAGTACGGGGGGGGATCAGCCCCAGCATTTT

d_gene: TRBD2
v_gene: TRBV10-1
abundance: .
j_gene: TRBJ2-7
CDR3aa: CASSDQTSGTYEQYF
CDR3nt: TGCGCCAGCAGTGACCAGACTAGCGGGACCTACGAGCAGTACTTC

d_gene: TRBD1
v_gene: TRBV7-9
abundance: .
j_gene: TRBJ1-4
CDR3aa: CASSLGTENEKLFF
CDR3nt: TGTGCCAGCTCGTTGGGGACAGAGAATGAAAAACTGTTTTTT

d_gene: .
v_gene: TRBV4-1
abundance: .
j_gene: TRBJ1-1
CDR3aa: CASSQTGTTEAFF
CDR3nt: TGCGCCAGCAGCCAGACAGGTACGACTGAAGCTTTCTTT

d_gene: TRBD1
v_gene: TRBV6-6
abundance: .
j_gene: TRBJ1-4
CDR3aa: CASSDQGAGEKLFF
CDR3nt: TGTGCCAGCAGTGACCAGGGGGCTGGCGAAAAACTGTTTTTT

d_gene: TRBD1
v_gene: TRBV30
abundance: .
j_gene: TRBJ1-6
CDR3aa: CAWKQGASSYNSPLHF
CDR3nt: TGTGCCTGGAAGCAGGGGGCATCCTCCTATAATTCACCCCTCCACTTT

d_gene: .
v_gene: TRBV11-3
abundance: .
j_gene: TRBJ2-5
CDR3aa: CASSPGRTFQETQYF
CDR3nt: TGTGCCAGCAGCCCAGGACGGACTTTTCAAGAGACCCAGTACTTC

d_gene: TRBD1
v_gene: TRBV5-6
abundance: .
j_gene: TRBJ1-4
CDR3aa: CASSDITGQGNEKLFF
CDR3nt: TGTGCCAGCAGCGACATTACGGGACAGGGTAATGAAAAACTGTTTTTT

d_gene: TRBD1
v_gene: TRBV19
abundance: .
j_gene: TRBJ2-7
CDR3aa: CASSLGQGTYEQYF
CDR3nt: TGTGCCAGTAGTCTGGGACAGGGGACCTACGAGCAGTACTTC

d_gene: .
v_gene: TRBV5-1
abundance: .
j_gene: TRBJ1-4
CDR3aa: CASSFGTTTNEKLFF
CDR3nt: TGCGCCAGCAGCTTCGGGACAACAACTAATGAAAAACTGTTTTTT

d_gene: TRBD1
v_gene: TRBV5-1
abundance: .
j_gene: TRBJ2-3
CDR3aa: CASSSTGGATDTQYF
CDR3nt: TGCGCCAGCAGCTCGACAGGGGGCGCGACAGATACGCAGTATTTT

d_gene: TRBD2
v_gene: TRBV4-2
abundance: .
j_gene: TRBJ2-7
CDR3aa: CASSQDERGDAYEQYF
CDR3nt: TGTGCCAGCAGCCAAGATGAGCGGGGGGACGCCTACGAGCAGTACTTC

d_gene: TRBD1
v_gene: TRBV7-6
abundance: .
j_gene: TRBJ2-2
CDR3aa: CASSQDRATGELFF
CDR3nt: TGTGCCAGCAGTCAGGACAGGGCCACCGGGGAGCTGTTTTTT